This T cell receptor beta chain stems from a study of CD8 T cells in Susac syndrome. RNA was extracted with the RNeasy kit, and a quantity of roughly 0.5 to 1 ug was reverse transcribed using random hexamers. TCRdb processed the immunoSEQ multiplex PCR reads anew with MiXCR; each CDR3 protein has one entry. The sample contains around 280,000 distinct CDR3 sequences, about 92% of which appear only once. This clonotype was seen only once. The CDR3 consists of 18 residues. Germline V lookup: CDR1 LGHDT, CDR2 YNNKEL (reference sequence). The V segment lost 1 base and the J segment 1 base; nucleotides outside the gene matches: 5. The sequenced target, TCR beta, came from blood CD8+ and CD4+ T cells.

This receptor was identified in a human donor with multiple sclerosis. The chain carries TRBV3-1 and TRBJ2-3, with 13 bases that match TRBD2. Sequencing was performed on CD4+ T cells from PBMCs. The CDR3 nucleotides are TGTGCCAGCAGCCAAGGAAGGACTAGCGGGGGACGCACAGATACGCAGTATTTT. This encodes CASSQGRTSGGRTDTQYF.